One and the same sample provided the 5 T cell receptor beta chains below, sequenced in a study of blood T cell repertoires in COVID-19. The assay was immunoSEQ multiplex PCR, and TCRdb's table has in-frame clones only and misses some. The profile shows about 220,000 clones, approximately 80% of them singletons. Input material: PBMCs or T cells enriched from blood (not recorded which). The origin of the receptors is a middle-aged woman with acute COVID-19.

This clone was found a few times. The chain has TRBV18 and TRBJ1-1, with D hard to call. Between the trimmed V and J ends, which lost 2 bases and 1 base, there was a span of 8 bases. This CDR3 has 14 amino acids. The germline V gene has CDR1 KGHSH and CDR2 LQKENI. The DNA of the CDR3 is TGTGCCAGCTCACCAGCAGGAAAGAACACTGAAGCTTTCTTT. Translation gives CASSPAGKNTEAFF.

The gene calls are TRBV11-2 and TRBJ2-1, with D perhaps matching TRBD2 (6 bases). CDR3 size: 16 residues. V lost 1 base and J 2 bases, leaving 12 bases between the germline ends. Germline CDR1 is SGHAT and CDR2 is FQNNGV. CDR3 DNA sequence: TGTGCCAGCAGCTTAGTCCCAGGGACTCCCTACAATGAGCAGTTCTTC. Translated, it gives CASSLVPGTPYNEQFF. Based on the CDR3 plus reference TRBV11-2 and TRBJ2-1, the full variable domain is EAGVAQSPRYKIIEKRQSVAFWCNPISGHATLYWYQQILGQGPKLLIQFQNNGVVDDSQLPKDRFSAERLKGVDSTLKIQPAKLEDSAVYLCASSLVPGTPYNEQFFGPGTRLTVL.

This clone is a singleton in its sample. The CDR3 is CASSLPRGLINEKLFF. The CDR3 DNA reads TGCGCCAGCAGCTTACCCAGGGGGCTTATTAATGAAAAACTGTTTTTT. The chain combines TRBV5-1 with TRBJ1-4; 8 bases match TRBD1. Germline V gene lookup returns CDR1 SGHRS and CDR2 YFSETQ. Trimming at V came to 2 bases and at J to 4 bases, leaving 7 bases not matched to a gene. The CDR3 consists of 16 residues.

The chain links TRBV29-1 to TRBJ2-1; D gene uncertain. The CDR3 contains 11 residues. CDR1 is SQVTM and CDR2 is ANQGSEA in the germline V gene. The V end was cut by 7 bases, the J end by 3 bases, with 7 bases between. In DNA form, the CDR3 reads TGCAGCGCCCCTCTCTACAATGAGCAGTTCTTC. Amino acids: CSAPLYNEQFF.

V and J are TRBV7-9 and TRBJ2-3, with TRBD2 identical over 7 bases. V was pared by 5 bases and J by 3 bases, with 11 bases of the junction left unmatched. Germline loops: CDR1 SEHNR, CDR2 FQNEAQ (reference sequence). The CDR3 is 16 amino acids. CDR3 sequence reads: CASSTGTTFLTDTQYF. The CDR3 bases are TGTGCCAGCAGCACCGGGACTACTTTCCTAACAGATACGCAGTATTTT. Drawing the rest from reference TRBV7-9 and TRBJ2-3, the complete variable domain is DTGVSQNPRHKITKRGQNVTFRCDPISEHNRLYWYRQTLGQGPEFLTYFQNEAQLEKSRLLSDRFSAERPKGSFSTLEIQRTEQGDSAMYLCASSTGTTFLTDTQYFGPGTRLTVL.